The rows below give T cell receptor beta chains drawn from one sample of a study of cytomegalovirus exposure and HLA in healthy donors. The protocol was immunoSEQ multiplex PCR, while the TCRdb copy is restricted to in-frame clones and leaves out a portion. The data contain approximately 160,000 clones, around 82% of them singletons. Material for sequencing was PBMCs. These receptors were collected from a man aged 25-40 years in good health and CMV-seropositive. Both conserved end residues are part of each CDR3. D genes are given only for firm matches. Rows give clone size only sometimes, using once, few, many, or a class for an expanded clone.

d_call	j_call	clone_size	v_call	cdr3_nt	cdr3_aa
TRBD1	TRBJ1-5	once	TRBV19	TGTGCCAGTAGGAGACAGGGTTTCCAGGAGCCCCAGCATTTT	CASRRQGFQEPQHF
NA	TRBJ1-1	NA	TRBV2	TGTGCCAGCAGTGACGGTGGAGGGGAAGCTTTCTTT	CASSDGGGEAFF
NA	TRBJ2-1	NA	TRBV4-2	TGTGCCAGCAGCCTACAGGGTGACCCTTCCTACAATGAGCAGTTCTTC	CASSLQGDPSYNEQFF
TRBD2	TRBJ2-5	NA	TRBV28	TGTGCCAGCAGTTTACAGCGACTAGCGGGAAGGGAGACCCAGTACTTC	CASSLQRLAGRETQYF
TRBD1	TRBJ2-7	NA	TRBV5-1	TGCGCCAGCAGGAGGGACAGGGTCTACGAGCAGTACTTC	CASRRDRVYEQYF
TRBD2	TRBJ2-2	once	TRBV9	TGTGCCAGCAGCGTAGGACTAGCGGGAGAGGGCACCGGGGAGCTGTTTTTT	CASSVGLAGEGTGELFF
TRBD2	TRBJ2-2	NA	TRBV2	TGTGCCACCCTGACTAGCGGGAGGGCCAGGACCGGGGAGCTGTTTTTT	CATLTSGRARTGELFF
TRBD2	TRBJ2-1	NA	TRBV7-3	TGTGCCAGCAGCTTAGGCTCGGGGGGCTCCTACAATGAGCAGTTCTTC	CASSLGSGGSYNEQFF
NA	TRBJ2-1	NA	TRBV19	TGTGCCGGTTCTCGCGGGATCTACAATGAGCAGTTCTTC	CAGSRGIYNEQFF
TRBD1	TRBJ1-2	few	TRBV28	TGTGCCAGCAGCCTACAGGGGGTATACTATGGCTACACCTTC	CASSLQGVYYGYTF
NA	TRBJ2-3	NA	TRBV6-4	TGTGCCAGCTCAGCGTCTGCCACAGATACGCAGTATTTT	CASSASATDTQYF
NA	TRBJ2-7	NA	TRBV5-1	TGCGCCAGCAGCTTATCGGGCTACGAGCAGTACTTC	CASSLSGYEQYF
TRBD2	TRBJ2-5	NA	TRBV5-1	TGCGCCAGCAGCTTGAATAGCGGGAGGTGGGAGACCCAGTACTTC	CASSLNSGRWETQYF
NA	TRBJ1-2	NA	TRBV5-4	TGTGCCAGCAGCCCCGAAAGAGACTATGGCTACACCTTC	CASSPERDYGYTF
TRBD2	TRBJ2-7	NA	TRBV28	TGTGCCAGCAGTTCTGCCGGGACTAGCAGCCACGAGCAGTACTTC	CASSSAGTSSHEQYF
NA	TRBJ1-6	NA	TRBV7-8	TGTGCCAGCAGCTTAAATGCAGGGGAAGGTAATTCACCCCTCCACTTT	CASSLNAGEGNSPLHF
TRBD1	TRBJ1-2	NA	TRBV19	TGTGCCAGTAGTCCCCAGACAGGGGGCCTATCCTATGGCTACACCTTC	CASSPQTGGLSYGYTF
TRBD1	TRBJ2-7	NA	TRBV4-1	TGCGCCAGCAGCCAATGGACAGGGATTTACGAGCAGTACTTC	CASSQWTGIYEQYF
NA	TRBJ1-1	NA	TRBV5-4	TGTGCCAGCAGCCCCCCTGTGCAGGGCATGAACACTGAAGCTTTCTTT	CASSPPVQGMNTEAFF
TRBD1	TRBJ1-2	many	TRBV28	TGTGCCAGCAATGGACAGGCCTTGGGGGGCTACACCTTC	CASNGQALGGYTF
NA	TRBJ2-1	once	TRBV7-9	TGTGCCAGCAGCTTAAGAGCGGACAATGAGCAGTTCTTC	CASSLRADNEQFF
NA	TRBJ2-5	once	TRBV27	TGTGCCAGCGGGGGGGCGTGGGAGACCCAGTACTTC	CASGGAWETQYF
TRBD1	TRBJ1-5	NA	TRBV4-1	TGCGCCAGCAGCCAAGGTGGGCGCGGACAGGGTAATCAGCCCCAGCATTTT	CASSQGGRGQGNQPQHF
NA	TRBJ2-7	NA	TRBV5-1	TGCGCCAGCAGCTTACGCGGGGACTACGAGCAGTACTTC	CASSLRGDYEQYF
NA	TRBJ1-1	once	TRBV5-6	TGTGCCAGCAGCTTGGCAGGAAGGGGAGAAGCTTTCTTT	CASSLAGRGEAFF
NA	TRBJ1-4	NA	TRBV2	TGTGCCAGCCATCTCCAGGCAGGGAATGAAAAACTGTTTTTT	CASHLQAGNEKLFF
NA	TRBJ1-1	NA	TRBV28	TGTGCCAGCAGTTTCCACCCGGGTACTGAAGCTTTCTTT	CASSFHPGTEAFF
TRBD2	TRBJ2-2	NA	TRBV28	TGTGCCAGCAGACTAGCGGGAGGCACCGGGGAGCTGTTTTTT	CASRLAGGTGELFF
NA	TRBJ2-2	NA	TRBV5-6	TGTGCCAGCAGCTTGGGGCCTTCTAGCACTGCCGGGGAGCTGTTTTTT	CASSLGPSSTAGELFF
NA	TRBJ2-3	NA	TRBV28	TGTGCCAGCAGGACAAGCACAGATACGCAGTATTTT	CASRTSTDTQYF
TRBD1	TRBJ1-4	NA	TRBV5-1	TGCGCCAGCAGCTTGGCGCAGGGGGGTGAAAAACTGTTTTTT	CASSLAQGGEKLFF
NA	TRBJ2-3	NA	TRBV11-3	TGTGCCAGCAGCTTCATTTGGGCGAGCACAGATACGCAGTATTTT	CASSFIWASTDTQYF
TRBD1	TRBJ2-6	NA	TRBV7-6	TGTGCCAGCAGTCCCGGGACAGGGCCGTCTGGTGGGGCCAACGTCCTGACTTTC	CASSPGTGPSGGANVLTF
NA	TRBJ1-1	NA	TRBV30	TGTGCCTGGATCATTTCCGGGGTGGGAGAAGCTTTCTTT	CAWIISGVGEAFF
NA	TRBJ2-7	NA	TRBV19	TGTGCCAGTAGTATCCCCCCCGGGGACGAGCAGTACTTC	CASSIPPGDEQYF
NA	TRBJ1-1	NA	TRBV6-6	TGTGCCAGCAGTTCAGACATGGGCACTGAAGCTTTCTTT	CASSSDMGTEAFF
NA	TRBJ2-1	NA	TRBV4-3	TGCGCCAGCAGCCAAGTGGGCAGGGCCTCCTACAATGAGCAGTTCTTC	CASSQVGRASYNEQFF
TRBD1	TRBJ2-2	NA	TRBV11-3	TGTGCCAGCAGCTTGGACAGGACGAACACCGGGGAGCTGTTTTTT	CASSLDRTNTGELFF
NA	TRBJ1-1	once	TRBV7-3	TGTGCCAGCAGCCGCACTAGACGGACCACTGAAGCTTTCTTT	CASSRTRRTTEAFF
NA	TRBJ1-1	NA	TRBV2	TGTGCCACCGGACAACTGAACACTGAAGCTTTCTTT	CATGQLNTEAFF
NA	TRBJ2-1	NA	TRBV28	TGTGCCAGCAGTCCCTCGGGGATTTACAATGAGCAGTTCTTC	CASSPSGIYNEQFF
TRBD2	TRBJ2-3	NA	TRBV5-4	TGTGCCAGCAGCCCCGGACTAGCGGGTATACAAGATACGCAGTATTTT	CASSPGLAGIQDTQYF
NA	TRBJ2-7	once	TRBV7-2	TGTGCCAGCAGCTGGGGACTTCGGAACTACGAGCAGTACTTC	CASSWGLRNYEQYF
NA	TRBJ2-5	NA	TRBV5-4	TGTGCCAGCAGAAGACAAAACAGGCTCTCCCAATTTTTGACCCAGTACTTC	CASRRQNRLSQFLTQYF
NA	TRBJ2-1	NA	TRBV4-3	TGCGCCAGCAGCCCTAAAGGGGCTTTCGGCTCCTACAATGAGCAGTTCTTC	CASSPKGAFGSYNEQFF
NA	TRBJ2-7	few	TRBV2	TGTGCCAGCACCGGGGGAACCTACGAGCAGTACTTC	CASTGGTYEQYF
TRBD1	TRBJ2-7	NA	TRBV9	TGTGCCAGCAGCGTATCCAGGGGGCTGAAGCAGTACTTC	CASSVSRGLKQYF
NA	TRBJ2-7	NA	TRBV11-2	TGTGCCAGCAGCTTATCGTCTTGGGGGCGAGACGTGAGCGAGCAGTACTTC	CASSLSSWGRDVSEQYF
NA	TRBJ2-7	NA	TRBV28	TGTGCCAGCAGGATAGACAGAAACTACGAGCAGTACTTC	CASRIDRNYEQYF
NA	TRBJ1-6	once	TRBV10-2	TGCGCCAGCAGAGAAGTACAGATCGGGAATAAATCACCCCTCCACTTT	CASREVQIGNKSPLHF
TRBD1	TRBJ2-7	NA	TRBV7-9	TGTGCCAGCAGCCGACAGGGGGCACAGGACGAGCAGTACTTC	CASSRQGAQDEQYF
NA	TRBJ2-1	NA	TRBV21-1	TGTGCCAGCAGTTCGGGGAATGAGCAGTTCTTC	CASSSGNEQFF
NA	TRBJ2-7	few	TRBV7-2	TGTGCCAGCAGCTTAGCCAGGGTCTCCTACGAGCAGTACTTC	CASSLARVSYEQYF
NA	TRBJ2-5	NA	TRBV5-1	TGCGCCAGCAGCTTGATTAGTGGGGGGGAGACCCAGTACTTC	CASSLISGGETQYF
NA	TRBJ2-3	NA	TRBV6-4	TGTGCCAGCAGTGACTCGACGAGGGCCGCAGATACGCAGTATTTT	CASSDSTRAADTQYF
TRBD1	TRBJ2-7	NA	TRBV28	TGTGCCAGCAGGACAGGGGGCGCCTACGAGCAGTACTTC	CASRTGGAYEQYF
NA	TRBJ2-1	NA	TRBV15	TGTGCCAAGGCGGGGAGGCAAAATGAGGATGAGCAGTTCTTC	CAKAGRQNEDEQFF
TRBD2	TRBJ2-1	NA	TRBV9	TGTGCCAGCAGCGTTTTAGGGACTAGCTCTGCCTACAATGAGCAGTTCTTC	CASSVLGTSSAYNEQFF
TRBD2	TRBJ2-2	few	TRBV11-2	TGTGCCAGCAGCCCTGGACTAGCTGTCACCGGGGAGCTGTTTTTT	CASSPGLAVTGELFF
TRBD2	TRBJ2-3	NA	TRBV7-2	TGTGCCAGCAGCTTAGAGGCTAGCGGGGGGTCGGATACGCAGTATTTT	CASSLEASGGSDTQYF